This T cell receptor (beta chain) was sequenced for a study of OX40 agonist ivuxolimab in advanced cancers. Study in general: Patients treated during dose escalation were battling hepatocellular carcinoma, melanoma, renal cell or head and neck cancer. Mean age approximately 55 years, range roughly 20 to 85; 82.7% male. Partial responses were achieved by three patients: one hepatocellular carcinoma, two cutaneous melanoma. The study, taken as a whole, reports: Expanded clones were, on average, more numerous among CD8+ T cells than CD4+.

Libraries were prepared by immunoSEQ multiplex PCR; TCRdb keeps only in-frame clonotypes and omits some of them. The table includes about 160,000 clones, approximately 94% detected once. The CDR3 contains 17 residues. V shed 3 bases and J 1 base; nucleotides not matched to a gene: 11. Germline V gene lookup returns CDR1 KGHSH and CDR2 LQKENI. A word on this clone: What it binds is not known.

The receptor was isolated from an adult with an advanced solid tumor such as melanoma, head and neck, liver or kidney cancer. The chain combines TRBV18 with TRBJ1-1; 7 positions agree with TRBD1. This material consisted of CD4+ or CD8+ T cells sorted from blood, taken in a trial of the OX40 agonist ivuxolimab. In nucleotides, the CDR3 is TGTGCCAGCTCACCTTGGGGTCCCGGGACAGCGAACACTGAAGCTTTCTTT. Translated: CASSPWGPGTANTEAFF.